The TCR beta chain under discussion was sequenced for a study of CD8 T cells in ankylosing spondylitis. This clonotype was seen more than once but under ten times. Its antigen is as yet unknown. Per germline, CDR1 SGHRS and CDR2 YFSETQ. The CDR3 totals 15 residues. The junction had 12 bases not matched to a gene; V was cut back by 3 bases and J by 14 bases. Study findings and constraints: Within peripheral blood, clones linked to disease were CD8+ and relatively rare.

TCR beta libraries were made by quantitative 5'-RACE with molecular barcodes. TCRdb passed the 5' RACE reads through MiXCR, listing each CDR3 protein once. The repertoire includes about 260,000 distinct CDR3 sequences, around 18% of them detected once, and about 8% sits in the top ten. Sequencing was carried out using blood, either unsorted or a sorted T cell fraction (not recorded which). The receptor was isolated from a male donor with ankylosing spondylitis or in good health (not recorded which). The genes are TRBV5-1 and TRBJ2-6, with 9 bases aligning to TRBD1. In DNA form, the CDR3 reads TGCGCCAGCAGCTCGGACGCCGGGACAGGGCTTTTCCTGACTTTC. It encodes CASSSDAGTGLFLTF. The full variable domain, with the rest looked up from reference TRBV5-1 and TRBJ2-6, is KAGVTQTPRYLIKTRGQQVTLSCSPISGHRSVSWYQQTPGQGLQFLFEYFSETQRNKGNFPGRFSGRQFSNSRSEMNVSTLELGDSALYLCASSSDAGTGLFLTFGAGSRLTVL.